These 26 T cell receptor beta chains originate from one sample sequenced in a study of blood T cells in healthy people across ages. PCR was performed a second time for about 7 to 11 cycles using a sample-barcoded 5' primer and a J-beta primer mix. One entry per CDR3 protein, called by TCRdb with MiXCR from the 5' RACE reads. The repertoire includes about 1.4 million distinct CDR3 sequences, roughly 60% of them detected once, and 6.7% sits in the top ten. What was sequenced was blood. The receptors come from a man aged 18 to 30 in good health.

This rearrangement joins TRBV10-3 to TRBJ2-3; TRBD2 aligns across 11 bases. J was trimmed by 6 bases and V by 10 bases; bases with no gene match: 6. CDR3 length: 13 residues. CDR1 ENHRY and CDR2 SYGVKD come from the germline V gene. The CDR3 DNA follows: TGTGCCACCAAGACTAGCGGGGCGGATACGCAGTATTTT. Translated, it gives CATKTSGADTQYF.

There are a few counts of this clonotype. This sequence joins TRBV4-1 and TRBJ2-2; 9 bases line up with TRBD1. CDR3 length: 20 amino acids. Germline CDR1 and CDR2: MGHRA and YSYEKL. Trimming at V came to 7 bases and at J to 6 bases, leaving 24 bases not matched to a gene. The chain's CDR3 is CASTLLGGQGLGVPSGELFF. CDR3 nucleotide sequence: TGCGCCAGCACCTTGTTAGGGGGACAGGGTCTTGGTGTCCCCTCCGGGGAGCTGTTTTTT.

The J gene is TRBJ2-1, the V gene TRBV20-1; no definite D call. CDR1 is DFQATT, CDR2 SNEGSKA, per germline (reference sequence). CDR3 length: 14 residues. V lost 6 bases to trimming and J lost 5 bases, with 17 bases between them. The CDR3 spells CSALIGFRNNEQFF. For the CDR3, the DNA is TGCAGTGCCCTCATAGGGTTCAGGAACAATGAGCAGTTCTTC.

V gene TRBV2 combines with J gene TRBJ2-7; D call uncertain. The CDR3 runs to 15 residues. V lost 6 bases and J 2 bases, leaving 17 bases between the germline ends. Per the germline V gene, CDR1 is SNHLY and CDR2 is FYNNEI. This CDR3 reads CASSGNVRTAYEQYF. The CDR3 nucleotides read TGTGCCAGCAGCGGAAATGTACGGACGGCCTACGAGCAGTACTTC.

The count of this clonotype is one. The chain uses TRBV30 and TRBJ2-3, with TRBD2 matching over 7 bases. The V and J ends lost 3 bases and 6 bases, in that order; junction bases with no gene match: 9. Germline CDR1 reads GTSNPN; CDR2 reads SVGIG (reference sequence). This CDR3 comprises 14 residues. This CDR3 reads CAWRLAEFQDTQYF. In DNA form, the CDR3 reads TGTGCCTGGAGGCTAGCGGAGTTTCAGGATACGCAGTATTTT.

The table lists this clonotype with a few counts. The gene calls are TRBV4-1 and TRBJ2-7; either TRBD1 or TRBD2 may fit D (5 bases each). The CDR3 runs 14 residues. The germline V and J ends were trimmed by 1 base and 7 bases, with 14 bases remaining between them. Germline-derived CDR1 and CDR2 are MGHRA and YSYEKL. The DNA for the CDR3 is TGCGCCAGCAGCCAAGCAGGGACCGCAATGGAGCAGTACTTC. The encoded protein is CASSQAGTAMEQYF.

The chain uses TRBV11-2 and TRBJ1-2; D is unclear. Trimming stripped 5 bases from V and 3 bases from J, with 16 bases between. Per germline, CDR1 SGHAT and CDR2 FQNNGV. This CDR3 spans 15 amino acids. In nucleotides, the CDR3 is TGTGCCAGCAGCCCCACCCTTCAGGACGACTATGGCTACACCTTC. It yields the protein CASSPTLQDDYGYTF.

The rearrangement joins TRBV7-9 to TRBJ2-1; D is undetermined. The CDR3 consists of 12 residues. Germline CDR1 is SEHNR and CDR2 is FQNEAQ (reference sequence). Trimming shortened V by 1 base and J by 12 bases, and 10 bases separated the two germline ends. In nucleotides, the CDR3 is TGTGCCAGCAGCTTAGACCCTCCAGGGCAGTTCTTC. This translates into CASSLDPPGQFF.

The gene calls are TRBV7-2 and TRBJ1-5, with D possibly TRBD1 on 5 matching bases. The CDR3 extends over 17 amino acids. Trimming removed 5 bases from V and 0 bases from J, with 17 bases in between. From germline, CDR1 is SGHTA and CDR2 FQGNSA. Here the CDR3 reads CASSPRGTIDSNQPQHF. In DNA, the CDR3 is TGTGCCAGCAGCCCACGAGGGACGATAGATAGCAATCAGCCCCAGCATTTT.

The V and J genes are TRBV7-2 and TRBJ1-4, with D possibly TRBD1 on 5 matching bases. The CDR3 extends over 13 amino acids. V was cut by 1 base and J by 8 bases, with 8 bases left in between. CDR1 is SGHTA and CDR2 is FQGNSA in the germline V gene. In DNA form, the CDR3 reads TGTGCCAGCAGCTTAGGCAGGGCGGAAAAACTGTTTTTT. This codes for CASSLGRAEKLFF. Combining the CDR3 with reference TRBV7-2 and TRBJ1-4 gives the whole variable domain GAGVSQSPSNKVTEKGKDVELRCDPISGHTALYWYRQSLGQGLEFLIYFQGNSAPDKSGLPSDRFSAERTGGSVSTLTIQRTQQEDSAVYLCASSLGRAEKLFFGSGTQLSVL.

The rearrangement links TRBV2 to TRBJ1-1, with TRBD1 as a possible D gene (6 bases). V dropped 5 bases and J dropped 4 bases, with 14 bases sitting between them. Germline CDR1 SNHLY, CDR2 FYNNEI. The CDR3 is 14 residues long. The CDR3 region has the DNA TGTGCCAGCAGTCGGTTCGGCAGGGGCACTGAAGCTTTCTTT. Amino acid sequence: CASSRFGRGTEAFF.

The chain combines TRBV4-2 with TRBJ2-7; 9 bases are a match to TRBD1. Looked up from germline, CDR1 is LGHNA and CDR2 is YNFKEQ. The length of the CDR3 is 18 residues. Unmatched junction bases numbered 12, after V lost 1 base and J lost 2 bases. This CDR3 reads CASSQVFSDRGLTYEQYF. The CDR3 bases are TGTGCCAGCAGCCAAGTCTTCTCAGACAGGGGGTTGACCTACGAGCAGTACTTC.

This clonotype was recorded only once. V gene TRBV4-3 combines with J gene TRBJ1-1; possibly TRBD1 for D (5 bases). The CDR3 totals 16 residues. Trimming took 0 bases from V and 8 from J, leaving 19 bases between them. Germline CDR1 and CDR2: LGHNA and YSLEER. The CDR3 loop is CASSQDSGTIVTEAFF. The DNA for the CDR3 is TGCGCCAGCAGCCAAGATTCCGGGACTATTGTCACCGAAGCTTTCTTT.

The chain uses TRBV28 and TRBJ1-2; possibly TRBD1 for D (5 bases). The V and J ends lost 9 bases and 4 bases respectively, with 12 bases between them. The CDR3 has 12 amino acids. Germline CDR1 and CDR2: MDHEN and SYDVKM. In DNA form, the CDR3 reads TGTGCCAGTACTTTGAGGGGCTATGGCTACACCTTC. This translates into CASTLRGYGYTF.

The V call is TRBV20-1, the J call TRBJ1-4, with a weak D call TRBD1 (5 bases). The CDR3 runs 14 residues. Germline V gene lookup returns CDR1 DFQATT and CDR2 SNEGSKA (reference sequence). Trimming shortened V by 3 bases and J by 7 bases, and 15 bases separated the two germline ends. Here the CDR3 reads CSASRAGDVEKLFF. The CDR3 DNA follows: TGCAGTGCTAGTAGGGCGGGGGACGTTGAAAAACTGTTTTTT.

The V and J genes are TRBV12-3 or TRBV12-4 and TRBJ1-2, with D unresolved. Trimming took 7 bases from V and 4 from J, leaving 13 bases between them. The CDR3 is made up of 13 amino acids. CDR3 sequence reads: CASTSVVGYGYTF. The CDR3 nucleotides are TGTGCCAGCACCTCTGTCGTGGGCTATGGCTACACCTTC.

The chain combines TRBV9 with TRBJ1-2; no reliable D call. The CDR3 is 14 amino acids. Germline V lookup: CDR1 SGDLS, CDR2 YYNGEE. Trimming took 4 bases from V and 6 from J, leaving 16 bases between them. The CDR3 DNA is TGTGCCAGCAGCCCGAGTCTTGGTGTTCATGGCTACACCTTC. Amino acid sequence: CASSPSLGVHGYTF.

This clonotype was counted once. The chain is built from TRBV4-1 and TRBJ1-5; D might be TRBD1 (6 bases). The germline V gene has CDR1 MGHRA and CDR2 YSYEKL. The CDR3 runs 16 residues. V was pared by 5 bases and J by 2 bases, with 16 bases between. CDR3 in DNA: TGCGCCAGCAGCTTCTCCTCCGGGGGCCGCAATCAGCCCCAGCATTTT. Protein: CASSFSSGGRNQPQHF.

The CDR3 coding sequence is TGTGCCAGCAGTTCGGACAGGGGAGGCACCTACGAGCAGTACTTC. Translated, it gives CASSSDRGGTYEQYF. The V gene is TRBV2, the J gene TRBJ2-7; 9 nucleotides agree with TRBD1. The CDR3 is made up of 15 amino acids. V gave up 5 bases and J gave up 2 bases; unmatched junction bases: 7. Germline CDR1 reads SNHLY; CDR2 reads FYNNEI.

V is TRBV12-3 or TRBV12-4 and J is TRBJ1-2, with a possible D match to TRBD1 (5 bases). V lost 3 bases and J lost 8, with 22 bases in between. The CDR3 totals 16 residues. CDR3 protein: CASSFSAWSGSGGYTF. In nucleotides, the CDR3 is TGTGCCAGCAGTTTCTCGGCTTGGTCAGGGAGTGGGGGCTACACCTTC.

The chain links TRBV4-1 to TRBJ1-2, with D possibly TRBD1 on 6 matching bases. The CDR3 runs 15 residues. Germline CDR1 MGHRA, CDR2 YSYEKL. V was pared by 1 base and J by 4 bases, with 13 bases between. The chain's CDR3 is CASSQVTGVSYGYTF. CDR3 coding DNA: TGCGCCAGCAGCCAAGTGACAGGCGTGAGCTATGGCTACACCTTC.

V and J are TRBV30 and TRBJ2-5; 8 bases are shared with TRBD1. CDR3 length: 13 residues. Per the germline V gene, CDR1 is GTSNPN and CDR2 is SVGIG (reference sequence). After removal of 7 bases from V and 1 base from J, the junction contained 5 bases not matched to a gene. CDR3 nucleotides: TGTGCCTCGGGACAGGAGGCCCAAGAGACCCAGTACTTC. Its translation is CASGQEAQETQYF. Full variable domain (rest looked up from reference TRBV30 and TRBJ2-5): SQTIHQWPATLVQPVGSPLSLECTVEGTSNPNLYWYRQAAGRGLQLLFYSVGIGQISSEVPQNLSASRPQDRQFILSSKKLLLSDSGFYLCASGQEAQETQYFGPGTRLLVL.

CDR3 loop: CASSATRGLGGANVLTF. DNA of the CDR3: TGCGCCAGCAGTGCGACCAGGGGGCTGGGTGGGGCCAACGTCCTGACTTTC. The chain is built from TRBV10-2 and TRBJ2-6, with 8 bases lining up with TRBD1. This CDR3 is built from 17 residues. CDR1 WSHSY and CDR2 SAAADI come from the germline V gene. The V segment lost 4 bases and the J segment 3 bases; nucleotides outside the gene matches: 8.

The chain has TRBV5-6 and TRBJ2-7, with 9 nucleotides matching TRBD1. Germline V gene data show CDR1 as SGHDT and CDR2 as YYEEEE. V was pared by 5 bases and J by 3 bases, with 12 bases of the junction left unmatched. The CDR3 is made up of 16 amino acids. The CDR3 region is CASRGPLQGARYEQYF. The CDR3 DNA is TGTGCCAGCAGAGGCCCCTTACAGGGGGCACGCTACGAGCAGTACTTC.

This clonotype was counted a few times. The chain links TRBV2 to TRBJ1-4, with 9 bases aligning to TRBD1. Germline CDR1 and CDR2: SNHLY and FYNNEI. Trimming took 6 bases from V and 7 from J; bases not matched to a gene: 3. The CDR3 has 13 amino acids. The CDR3 region has the DNA TGTGCCAGCAGCGAGGACAGGGGTGAAAAACTGTTTTTT. Protein sequence: CASSEDRGEKLFF.

To note about this clonotype: Its ends do not fully match the called genes, so a read error is possible. This chain joins TRBV3-1 and TRBJ2-7; the D is unclear. This CDR3 has 14 residues. Germline V gene data show CDR1 as LGHDT and CDR2 as YNNKEL (reference sequence). The chain's CDR3 is CASGQDNSDYEQYF. CDR3 nucleotide sequence: TGTGCCAGCGGCCAAGATAACAGCGACTACGAGCAGTACTTC.